These T cell receptor beta chains were read from a single sample in a study of blood T cell repertoires in COVID-19. The data were produced by immunoSEQ multiplex PCR, yet TCRdb's version contains in-frame clones alone and is incomplete. The table includes more than 200,000 clones, 70% to 85% detected once. Source material: peripheral blood. These receptors originate from a woman between 40 and 55 years old with active or convalescent COVID-19. Both conserved end residues are part of each CDR3. The order of the fields is CDR3 DNA, CDR3 protein, D gene, J gene, clone size, V gene. D genes are given only for firm matches. Some rows have no size entry. The others give once, few or many, or a class for an expanded clone.

DNA: TGTGCCAGCAGTGAATCTAGCGCGGCTGCGAACACCGGGGAGCTGTTTTTT
CDR3: CASSESSAAANTGELFF
D: -
J: TRBJ2-2
size: -
V: TRBV2

DNA: TGTGCCAGCAGTTACGATATTGAGGGAGATCAGCCCCAGCATTTT
CDR3: CASSYDIEGDQPQHF
D: -
J: TRBJ1-5
size: -
V: TRBV6-5

DNA: TGTGCCAGCAGCCAAGAAAGGGGGCACTCACCCCTCCACTTT
CDR3: CASSQERGHSPLHF
D: TRBD1
J: TRBJ1-6
size: once
V: TRBV3-1/TRBV3-2

DNA: TGCGCCAGCAGTGAGTCTGGAACAGGGTTGAACACTGAAGCTTTCTTT
CDR3: CASSESGTGLNTEAFF
D: -
J: TRBJ1-1
size: -
V: TRBV10-2

DNA: TGTGCCATCAGTGATGGGTCAGGGGGCGGAATTGGGGCTGGGGCCAACGTCCTGACTTTC
CDR3: CAISDGSGGGIGAGANVLTF
D: TRBD1
J: TRBJ2-6
size: -
V: TRBV10-3

DNA: TGCGCCAGCAGCTTCCAAGACAGGGCAAGAGGCTACACCTTC
CDR3: CASSFQDRARGYTF
D: TRBD1
J: TRBJ1-2
size: -
V: TRBV5-1

DNA: TGCGCCAGCAGCCAAGATCGGGGGAGAGGTGAAAAACTGTTTTTT
CDR3: CASSQDRGRGEKLFF
D: -
J: TRBJ1-4
size: -
V: TRBV4-1

DNA: TGCAGCGCGGGGACAGGGGATGGCTACACCTTC
CDR3: CSAGTGDGYTF
D: TRBD1
J: TRBJ1-2
size: -
V: TRBV29-1

DNA: TGCGCCAGTTCCCGGGTTCCGGGGGGCACTGAAGCTTTCTTT
CDR3: CASSRVPGGTEAFF
D: -
J: TRBJ1-1
size: few
V: TRBV4-1

DNA: TGTGCCAGTAGTGATACGGGGTTCTCTGGAAACACCATATATTTT
CDR3: CASSDTGFSGNTIYF
D: -
J: TRBJ1-3
size: -
V: TRBV19

DNA: TGTGCCAGCAGCCTCGGGGGGATCGACTACGAGCAGTACTTC
CDR3: CASSLGGIDYEQYF
D: TRBD2
J: TRBJ2-7
size: -
V: TRBV27

DNA: TGCGCCAGCAGCCAATACAGAGCCTCCGCAACTAATGAAAAACTGTTTTTT
CDR3: CASSQYRASATNEKLFF
D: -
J: TRBJ1-4
size: -
V: TRBV4-1

DNA: TGTGCCAGCACCTTCGACAGAAACACCGGGGAGCTGTTTTTT
CDR3: CASTFDRNTGELFF
D: -
J: TRBJ2-2
size: -
V: TRBV7-9

DNA: TGCGCCAGCAGCCAGTCTTCGTACAGGGACCCCCAATCCAATGAAAAACTGTTTTTT
CDR3: CASSQSSYRDPQSNEKLFF
D: -
J: TRBJ1-4
size: -
V: TRBV4-1

DNA: TGTGCCAGCAGCTCCTCTAGCGGGGGGGCCCGCGGGCAGTACTTC
CDR3: CASSSSSGGARGQYF
D: TRBD2
J: TRBJ2-7
size: -
V: TRBV5-4

DNA: TGCAGCGTAGGGGGCCCGGGGAGCACTGAAGCTTTCTTT
CDR3: CSVGGPGSTEAFF
D: TRBD1
J: TRBJ1-1
size: -
V: TRBV29-1

DNA: TGTGCCAGCAGCTCCGGGACAGGGGGACCCACCGGGGAGCTGTTTTTT
CDR3: CASSSGTGGPTGELFF
D: TRBD1
J: TRBJ2-2
size: -
V: TRBV11-1

DNA: TGCAGCGTGGGAGGGACATCCCGGGGCCACGAGCAGTACTTC
CDR3: CSVGGTSRGHEQYF
D: -
J: TRBJ2-7
size: -
V: TRBV29-1

DNA: TGTGCCAGCAGCTTGCTCGGACAGTCTTACAATGAGCAGTTCTTC
CDR3: CASSLLGQSYNEQFF
D: -
J: TRBJ2-1
size: -
V: TRBV7-3

DNA: TGTGCCAGCAGTGAAATACAGCCCTCTGGAAACACCATATATTTT
CDR3: CASSEIQPSGNTIYF
D: -
J: TRBJ1-3
size: few
V: TRBV2

DNA: TGTGCCAGCAGTCGGGGGGGCCGTTCCTACAATGAGCAGTTCTTC
CDR3: CASSRGGRSYNEQFF
D: TRBD2
J: TRBJ2-1
size: -
V: TRBV7-3

DNA: TGTGCCAGCATTTCCCGACAGGGGGCAAAGGGCTACACCTTC
CDR3: CASISRQGAKGYTF
D: TRBD1
J: TRBJ1-2
size: -
V: TRBV6-5

DNA: TGTGCCAGCTCACCTGTGTGGGGGGGGCCGAACACTGAAGCTTTCTTT
CDR3: CASSPVWGGPNTEAFF
D: -
J: TRBJ1-1
size: once
V: TRBV18

DNA: TGTGCCAGCAGAAATACAGATTCACCCCTCCACTTT
CDR3: CASRNTDSPLHF
D: -
J: TRBJ1-6
size: -
V: TRBV3-1/TRBV3-2

DNA: TGTGCCAGCAGTGAAAGGACAGGGGGCTCCTACGAGCAGTACTTC
CDR3: CASSERTGGSYEQYF
D: TRBD1
J: TRBJ2-7
size: -
V: TRBV7-6

DNA: TGTGCCAGTAGTATAATTTCGGTGGCAGGGGGAGGCACAGATACGCAGTATTTT
CDR3: CASSIISVAGGGTDTQYF
D: TRBD1
J: TRBJ2-3
size: -
V: TRBV19

DNA: TGCGCCAGCAGCCCTAGACTAGCGGGGGAGGCAGATACGCAGTATTTT
CDR3: CASSPRLAGEADTQYF
D: TRBD2
J: TRBJ2-3
size: -
V: TRBV4-1

DNA: TGTGCCAGTAGTATAGACAGCTCCTACGAGCAGTACTTC
CDR3: CASSIDSSYEQYF
D: -
J: TRBJ2-7
size: -
V: TRBV19

DNA: TGTGCCAGCAAAGTTGTAGCGGGGGGATATAATGAGCAGTTCTTC
CDR3: CASKVVAGGYNEQFF
D: TRBD2
J: TRBJ2-1
size: -
V: TRBV6-5

DNA: TGTGCCAGCAGCTTCAACAGAAACACTGAAGCTTTCTTT
CDR3: CASSFNRNTEAFF
D: -
J: TRBJ1-1
size: -
V: TRBV7-3

DNA: TGTGCCATCAGTGAGACCGGGACAGGGGGAGGTAATTCACCCCTCCACTTT
CDR3: CAISETGTGGGNSPLHF
D: TRBD1
J: TRBJ1-6
size: -
V: TRBV10-3

DNA: TGTGCCAGCAGTTTAGGGACAGCCTATGGCTACACCTTC
CDR3: CASSLGTAYGYTF
D: TRBD1
J: TRBJ1-2
size: few
V: TRBV6-6

DNA: TGTGCCAGCAGCTCGAACAGGTTACAAGAGACCCAGTACTTC
CDR3: CASSSNRLQETQYF
D: -
J: TRBJ2-5
size: -
V: TRBV11-2

DNA: TGTGCCAGCAGTGAAGCGCTATCAGGGTATAATGAAAAACTGTTTTTT
CDR3: CASSEALSGYNEKLFF
D: -
J: TRBJ1-4
size: -
V: TRBV6-1

DNA: TGTGCCAGCAGCCAGGCGCTTACTAGCGGGGTCCGGAAGACCCAGTACTTC
CDR3: CASSQALTSGVRKTQYF
D: TRBD2
J: TRBJ2-5
size: -
V: TRBV5-5

DNA: TGTGCCTCCCTGACTAGCGGTTACAATGAGCAGTTCTTC
CDR3: CASLTSGYNEQFF
D: TRBD2
J: TRBJ2-1
size: few
V: TRBV30

DNA: TGTGCCAGCAGCCTCGGGGACAGATCCAATCAGCCCCAGCATTTT
CDR3: CASSLGDRSNQPQHF
D: TRBD1
J: TRBJ1-5
size: -
V: TRBV5-5

DNA: TGTGCCAGCAGTCTGATAGGAGACTCTAGCACAGATACGCAGTATTTT
CDR3: CASSLIGDSSTDTQYF
D: -
J: TRBJ2-3
size: -
V: TRBV6-4

DNA: TGCGCCAGCAGCCTCCGTCCTCCAATTGACCAGACAGGGACAAGCTACAATGAGCAGTTCTTC
CDR3: CASSLRPPIDQTGTSYNEQFF
D: TRBD1
J: TRBJ2-1
size: many
V: TRBV5-1

DNA: TGTGCCAGCAGCTGGACAGGGTCCTCTTCACCCCTCCACTTT
CDR3: CASSWTGSSSPLHF
D: TRBD1
J: TRBJ1-6
size: -
V: TRBV5-4

DNA: TGTGCCAGCAGCTCTCAAGCGGGGCACACAGATACGCAGTATTTT
CDR3: CASSSQAGHTDTQYF
D: TRBD2
J: TRBJ2-3
size: -
V: TRBV7-2

DNA: TGTGCCAGCAGTGATAACCGGGACAAAGCTAACTATGGCTACACCTTC
CDR3: CASSDNRDKANYGYTF
D: -
J: TRBJ1-2
size: -
V: TRBV6-2/TRBV6-3

DNA: TGTGCCATCAAGGACAGGGTGAATTCACCCCTCCACTTT
CDR3: CAIKDRVNSPLHF
D: TRBD1
J: TRBJ1-6
size: -
V: TRBV6-5

DNA: TGTGCCAGTAGTCTCGGGACAGGGGGTCAGACCCAGTACTTC
CDR3: CASSLGTGGQTQYF
D: TRBD1
J: TRBJ2-5
size: -
V: TRBV19

DNA: TGTGCCAGCAGTTCCACTACCCTTTCTAACTATGGCTACACCTTC
CDR3: CASSSTTLSNYGYTF
D: -
J: TRBJ1-2
size: -
V: TRBV6-5

DNA: TGCAGCGTGGGGGACAGCTCCAATGAAAAACTGTTTTTT
CDR3: CSVGDSSNEKLFF
D: TRBD1
J: TRBJ1-4
size: -
V: TRBV29-1

DNA: TGTGCCAGCAGCTTGACAGCGAACACCGGGGAGCTGTTTTTT
CDR3: CASSLTANTGELFF
D: -
J: TRBJ2-2
size: once
V: TRBV7-9

DNA: TGTGCCAGCAGCCTCCTGACAGGAACCTACAATGAGCAGTTCTTC
CDR3: CASSLLTGTYNEQFF
D: -
J: TRBJ2-1
size: -
V: TRBV11-3

DNA: TGTGCCAGCAGCCCAAATGTACGACAGGGAGAGGGCTATGGCTACACCTTC
CDR3: CASSPNVRQGEGYGYTF
D: TRBD1
J: TRBJ1-2
size: -
V: TRBV7-9

DNA: TGTGCCAGCAGCTTAGATGGCTCAGGGATGCGAACGGAGACCCAGTACTTC
CDR3: CASSLDGSGMRTETQYF
D: -
J: TRBJ2-5
size: -
V: TRBV11-3

DNA: TGTGCCAGCAGCTTGAGAGGGTTCGGCTACACCTTC
CDR3: CASSLRGFGYTF
D: -
J: TRBJ1-2
size: -
V: TRBV5-4

DNA: TGTGCCAGCAGACCCTGGGACGGGAGAGTTGAAGCTTTCTTT
CDR3: CASRPWDGRVEAFF
D: -
J: TRBJ1-1
size: -
V: TRBV28

DNA: TGTGCCAGCAGCTCCGCGGGGGAGGGGACCCAGTACTTC
CDR3: CASSSAGEGTQYF
D: TRBD2
J: TRBJ2-5
size: -
V: TRBV5-4